This T cell receptor beta chain is from a study of T cell responses to AZD1222 COVID-19 vaccine. Study details: Both about-4-week and about-12-week second-dose recipients were combined.

Whole-study results and caveats: Once two AZD1222 doses were given, Spike-specific TCR breadth and depth went up.

TCRdb's table, derived via immunoSEQ multiplex PCR, lists solely in-frame clones and lacks some. This sample has just over 80,000 clones; approximately 90% occur once, and the top ten carry more than 5%. To note about this clone: Antigen unknown.

V gave up 1 base and J gave up 4 bases, with 13 bases separating them. The germline V gene encodes CDR1 KGHSH and CDR2 LQKENI. The CDR3 consists of 15 residues. Here the sequenced sample was peripheral blood, taken on day 0 of AZD1222 vaccination. J is TRBJ1-2 and V is TRBV18, with D perhaps TRBD1 (6 bases). The sequence derives from an adult in good health. The CDR3 reads CASSPQGGISYGYTF. CDR3 bases: TGTGCCAGCTCACCACAGGGGGGCATTTCCTATGGCTACACCTTC.